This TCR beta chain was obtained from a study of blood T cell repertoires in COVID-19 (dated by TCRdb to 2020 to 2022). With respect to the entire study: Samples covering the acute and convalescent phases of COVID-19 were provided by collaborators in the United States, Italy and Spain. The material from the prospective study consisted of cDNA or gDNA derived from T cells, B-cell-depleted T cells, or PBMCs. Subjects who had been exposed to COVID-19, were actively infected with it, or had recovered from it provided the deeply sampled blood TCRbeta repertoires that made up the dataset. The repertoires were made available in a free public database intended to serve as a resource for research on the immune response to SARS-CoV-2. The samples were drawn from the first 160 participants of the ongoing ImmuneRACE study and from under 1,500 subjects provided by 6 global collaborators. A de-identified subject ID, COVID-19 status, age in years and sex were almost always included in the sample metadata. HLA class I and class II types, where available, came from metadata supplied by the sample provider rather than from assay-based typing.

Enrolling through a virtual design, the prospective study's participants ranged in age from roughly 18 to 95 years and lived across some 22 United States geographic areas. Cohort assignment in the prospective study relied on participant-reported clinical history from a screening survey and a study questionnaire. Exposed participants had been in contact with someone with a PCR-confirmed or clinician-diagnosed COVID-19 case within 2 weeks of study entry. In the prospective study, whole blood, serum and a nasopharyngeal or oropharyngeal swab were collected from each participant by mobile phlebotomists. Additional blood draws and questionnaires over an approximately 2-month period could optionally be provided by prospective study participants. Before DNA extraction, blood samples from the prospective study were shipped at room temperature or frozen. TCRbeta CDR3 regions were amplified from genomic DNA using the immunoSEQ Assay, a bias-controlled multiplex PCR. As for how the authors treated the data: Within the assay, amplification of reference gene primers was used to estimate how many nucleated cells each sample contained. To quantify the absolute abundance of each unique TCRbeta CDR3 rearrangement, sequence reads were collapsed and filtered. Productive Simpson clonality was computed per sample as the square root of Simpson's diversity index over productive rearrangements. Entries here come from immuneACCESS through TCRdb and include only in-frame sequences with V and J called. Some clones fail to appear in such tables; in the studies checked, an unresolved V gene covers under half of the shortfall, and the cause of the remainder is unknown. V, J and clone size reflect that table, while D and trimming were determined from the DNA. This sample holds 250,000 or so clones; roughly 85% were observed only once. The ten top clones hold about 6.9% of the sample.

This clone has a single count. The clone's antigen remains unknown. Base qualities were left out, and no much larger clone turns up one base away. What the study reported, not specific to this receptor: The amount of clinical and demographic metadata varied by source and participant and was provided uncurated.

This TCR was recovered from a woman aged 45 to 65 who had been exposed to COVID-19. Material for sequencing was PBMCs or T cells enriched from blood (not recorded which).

The CDR3 reads CASSSEPGDNSPLHF. In nucleotides, the sequence is TGTGCCAGCAGCTCCGAACCGGGAGACAATTCACCCCTCCACTTT. The chain couples TRBV7-3 to TRBJ1-6, with no D gene named confidently. CDR1 is given as SGHTA and CDR2 as FQGTGA, both from the germline V gene. The CDR3 has 15 amino acids, counting the end cysteine and phenylalanine. The retained sequence is limited to the CDR3, 45 bases, with the frame set at the first base. V is pared back by 4 bases and J by 7 bases, with 14 bases lying between the germline termini.